Listed here are 9 T cell receptor beta chains from one sample, sequenced in a study of T cell changes during pregnancy in multiple sclerosis (dated by TCRdb to 2018 to 2020). Library construction relied on the immunoSEQ multiplex PCR assay. The clones in this table, taken by TCRdb from immuneACCESS, are in-frame only. Not every clone is retained; where verified, under half of the shortfall comes from an unresolved V gene, and the cause of the rest is unknown. Counted in this sample were about 85,000 clones; roughly 90% of them appeared once. The top ten clonotypes cover roughly 2.5% of the sample. This specimen was peripheral blood, taken in the first trimester of pregnancy. The receptor set was obtained from a female donor with multiple sclerosis, enrolled in a pregnancy study.

Turning to this clone: A read error may produce the germline difference seen at one junction end. The V call is TRBV2, the J call TRBJ1-6; unclear D gene. CDR1 SNHLY and CDR2 FYNNEI come from the germline V gene. The CDR3 runs to 15 residues. CDR3 residues: CASSATYSDNSPLHF. The CDR3 nucleotides are TGTGCCAGCAGCGCTACCTACTCCGATAATTCACCCCTCCACTTT.

The chain recombines TRBV6-1 with TRBJ1-1; 8 positions agree with TRBD1. CDR3 size: 13 residues. CDR1 is MNHNS, CDR2 SASEGT, per germline. V gave up 4 bases and J gave up 3 bases; unmatched junction bases: 1. The DNA of the CDR3 is TGTGCCAGCAGTGCGGACAGGGACACTGAAGCTTTCTTT. The encoded protein is CASSADRDTEAFF.

This clone has more than one count but fewer than ten. The chain carries TRBV27 and TRBJ1-6; D perhaps matches TRBD1 (6 bases). This CDR3 region has 15 residues. Germline V gives CDR1 MNHEY, CDR2 SMNVEV (reference sequence). V lost 5 bases and J lost 2, with 10 bases in between. CDR3 sequence (DNA): TGTGCCAGCAGTAAGGGGGGGGCCTATAATTCACCCCTCCACTTT. Residues: CASSKGGAYNSPLHF.

The CDR3 protein is CASSLGGSGRSNAQYF. CDR3 coding DNA: TGTGCCAGCAGCTTAGGGGGTAGCGGGAGATCAAATGCACAGTATTTT. V usage is TRBV7-3 and J usage is TRBJ2-3, with 9 bases matching TRBD2. The CDR3 is 16 residues long. Germline V gene sequence: CDR1 SGHTA, CDR2 FQGTGA. The ends lost 2 bases at V and 12 bases at J; junction bases unmatched: 15.

The chain links TRBV5-6 to TRBJ1-2, with D maybe TRBD1 (5 bases). This CDR3 has 14 residues. CDR1 and CDR2 from the germline V gene are SGHDT and YYEEEE. With 3 bases removed from V and 5 bases from J, the gap between germline ends came to 14 bases. This CDR3 is CASSSTDSTYGYTF. Here the CDR3 DNA reads TGTGCCAGCAGCTCAACCGACAGTACTTATGGCTACACCTTC.

V gene TRBV28 combines with J gene TRBJ2-2; a possible D gene is TRBD2 (6 bases). The V gene lost 2 bases and the J gene lost 6 bases, with 10 bases spanning the gap. The CDR3 extends over 14 amino acids. The germline V gene encodes CDR1 MDHEN and CDR2 SYDVKM. The CDR3 nucleotides are TGTGCCAGCAGTTTAAACGGGGGATCCGGGGAGCTGTTTTTT. Its protein product is CASSLNGGSGELFF.

V and J are TRBV4-1 and TRBJ1-2, with 8 bases aligning to TRBD1. The CDR3 runs 14 residues. Trimming removed 11 bases from V and 8 bases from J; junction bases left unmatched: 16. Germline loops: CDR1 MGHRA, CDR2 YSYEKL. CDR3 sequence: CAARLGQEIGGYTF. The DNA of the CDR3 is TGCGCCGCTCGGCTGGGACAGGAAATCGGAGGCTACACCTTC.

The chain joins TRBV7-3 to TRBJ2-5; TRBD2 matches 12 bases. The V gene's germline CDR1 is SGHTA and CDR2 FQGTGA. Unmatched junction bases numbered 4, after V lost 1 base and J lost 4 bases. This CDR3 is built from 16 residues. CDR3 in amino acids: CASSLMTSGRGETQYF. The CDR3 DNA sequence: TGTGCCAGCAGCTTAATGACTAGCGGGAGAGGAGAGACCCAGTACTTC.

V gene TRBV28 combines with J gene TRBJ2-7, with a weak D call TRBD1 (6 bases). The CDR3 contains 15 residues. V dropped 6 bases and J dropped 1 base, with 16 bases sitting between them. Germline CDR1 and CDR2: MDHEN and SYDVKM. CDR3 residues: CASSLTGSGSYEQYF. CDR3 DNA sequence: TGTGCCAGCAGCCTAACAGGGAGTGGGTCCTACGAGCAGTACTTC.